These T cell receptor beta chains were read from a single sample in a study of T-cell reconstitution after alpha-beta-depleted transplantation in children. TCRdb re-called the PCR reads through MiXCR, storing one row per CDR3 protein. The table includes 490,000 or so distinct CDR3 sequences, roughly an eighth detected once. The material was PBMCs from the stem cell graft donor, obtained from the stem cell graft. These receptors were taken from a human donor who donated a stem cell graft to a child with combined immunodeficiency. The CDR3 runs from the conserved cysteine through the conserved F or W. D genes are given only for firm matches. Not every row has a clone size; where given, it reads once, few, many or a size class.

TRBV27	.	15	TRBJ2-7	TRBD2	TGTGCCAGCAGTTTAGGTGGGAGGGCCAACTACGAGCAGTACTTC	CASSLGGRANYEQYF
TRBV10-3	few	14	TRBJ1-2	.	TGTGCCATCAGTGAGTCGGTCGCGGGGTATGGCTACACCTTC	CAISESVAGYGYTF
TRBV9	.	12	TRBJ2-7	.	TGTGCCAGCAGCGGGTTAAGTGACGAGCAGTACTTC	CASSGLSDEQYF
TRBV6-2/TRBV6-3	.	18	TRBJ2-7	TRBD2	TGTGCCAGCAGTACACCCTTAATGACTAGCGGGAGTGCGTACGAGCAGTACTTC	CASSTPLMTSGSAYEQYF
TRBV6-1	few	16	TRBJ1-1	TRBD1	TGTGCCAGCAGCAAAACACCGGGACAGGGGGGGACTGAAGCTTTCTTT	CASSKTPGQGGTEAFF
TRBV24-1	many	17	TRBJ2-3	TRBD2	TGTGCCACCAGTGGCTCGCCGAGCGGGGGGCACACAGATACGCAGTATTTT	CATSGSPSGGHTDTQYF
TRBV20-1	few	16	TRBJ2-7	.	TGCAGTGCTAGAGACGTAGGGAGGGGCAGGGGGTCCGAGCAGTACTTC	CSARDVGRGRGSEQYF
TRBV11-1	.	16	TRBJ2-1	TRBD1	TGTGCCAGCAGCCCGAGGACAGGGAGTAGAGGCAATGAGCAGTTCTTC	CASSPRTGSRGNEQFF
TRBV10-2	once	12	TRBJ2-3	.	TGCGCCAGCAGTGACACCTCGGATACGCAGTATTTT	CASSDTSDTQYF
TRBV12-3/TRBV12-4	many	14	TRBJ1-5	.	TGTGCCAGCAGTTTACAGGGGAGCAATCAGCCCCAGCATTTT	CASSLQGSNQPQHF
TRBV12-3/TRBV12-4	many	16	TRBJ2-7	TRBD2	TGTGCCAGCAGCCCAGGACTAGCGGAAAGCTCCTACGAGCAGTACTTC	CASSPGLAESSYEQYF
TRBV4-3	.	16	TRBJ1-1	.	TGCGCCAGCAGCCAAGATCGAGCGTCCCTGAACACTGAAGCTTTCTTT	CASSQDRASLNTEAFF
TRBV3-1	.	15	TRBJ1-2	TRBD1	TGTGCCAGCAGCCTGACAGGGGTCCGCACGCGTGGCTACACCTTC	CASSLTGVRTRGYTF
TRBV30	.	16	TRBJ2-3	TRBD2	TGTGCCTGGAGTGGGACTAGCGGGAGCGGGGCAGATACGCAGTATTTT	CAWSGTSGSGADTQYF
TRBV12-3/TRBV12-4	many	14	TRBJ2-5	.	TGTGCCAGCAGTTTACTCGGACCCCAAGAGACCCAGTACTTC	CASSLLGPQETQYF
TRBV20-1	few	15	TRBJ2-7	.	TGCAGTGCTAGAGGAGGCAACAGACTCTCCTACGAGCAGTACTTC	CSARGGNRLSYEQYF